Reported below is one TCR beta chain. Antigen specificity is unknown. In germline, CDR1 is SGHRS, CDR2 YFSETQ. V was clipped by 4 bases and J by 3 bases, with 10 bases between them. This CDR3 has 13 amino acids. Profiled with immunoSEQ multiplex PCR; TCRdb holds only in-frame clones, not every one. The data hold around 2,000 clones, with approximately 28% observed a single time. The source of the sample is a study of STAT3 mutations in large granular lymphocyte leukemia. Study as a whole: Roughly half the longitudinally sequenced T-LGLL patients had canonical STAT3 mutations.

General study points: At least one immunodominant TCR beta clonotype appeared in every T-cell large granular lymphocyte leukemia patient. Treatment regimens differed across patients between samplings. In about 30% of the 18 patients, new TCR clonotypes emerged after therapy.

The sequenced material came from peripheral blood mononuclear cells. The origin of this receptor is a male patient aged 45-60 years with T-cell large granular lymphocyte leukemia. Some clones in this sample may be carry-over from other donors' samples. This rearrangement joins TRBV5-1 to TRBJ1-2; unclear D gene. As DNA, the CDR3 is TGCGCCAGCAGCACCTCGGCTGACTATGGCTACACCTTC. Protein sequence: CASSTSADYGYTF.